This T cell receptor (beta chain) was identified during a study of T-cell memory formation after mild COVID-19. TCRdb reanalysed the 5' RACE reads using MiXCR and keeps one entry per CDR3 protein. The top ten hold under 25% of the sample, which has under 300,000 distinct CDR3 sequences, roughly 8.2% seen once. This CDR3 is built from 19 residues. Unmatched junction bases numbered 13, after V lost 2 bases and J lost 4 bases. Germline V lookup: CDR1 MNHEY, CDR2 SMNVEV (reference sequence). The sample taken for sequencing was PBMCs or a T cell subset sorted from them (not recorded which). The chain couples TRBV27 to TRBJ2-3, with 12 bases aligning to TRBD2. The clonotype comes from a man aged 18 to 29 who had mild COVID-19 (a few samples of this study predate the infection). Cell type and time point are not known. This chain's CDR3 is CASSLRLAGARVAPDTQYF. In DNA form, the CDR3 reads TGTGCCAGCAGTTTAAGACTAGCGGGGGCGAGAGTAGCCCCAGATACGCAGTATTTT.